The clone carrying this T cell receptor beta chain turned up a few times. The sample belongs to a study of CD8+ T cells in alopecia areata. As for the study in general: Tofacitinib administration persisted for 6 to 18 months, succeeded by 6 months off drug. Scoring of treated patients' severity used the percentage of affected scalp area.

It was cDNA, reverse transcribed from extracted RNA, that served as the sequencing template. The table came from immunoSEQ multiplex PCR; TCRdb's copy has only in-frame clones and leaves some out. The sample holds under 250,000 clones, under 60% seen once. Documented treatment: oral pan-JAK inhibitor, 5-10 mg twice daily. The authors sorted CD4+ and CD8+ T cells from PBMCs. The starting material was CD4+ T cells sorted from blood, obtained at week 4, from a patient treated with tofacitinib. This TCR came from a human donor with alopecia areata.

This chain's CDR3 is CASSQAVSSSYEQYF. The CDR3 region has the DNA TGTGCCAGCAGCCAAGCGGTCTCGAGCTCCTACGAGCAGTACTTC. This chain uses TRBV9 with TRBJ2-7; tentative D call: TRBD2 (5 bases). Germline assignment: CDR1 SGDLS and CDR2 YYNGEE. The CDR3 runs 15 residues. Trimming cost V 4 bases and J 0 bases, with 14 bases left between them.